A single sample gave rise to the 31 T cell receptor beta chains below, sequenced in a study of blood T cell repertoires in COVID-19 (dated by TCRdb to the early 2020s). The library was built by means of the immunoSEQ multiplex PCR assay. Sourced from immuneACCESS, this table was stored by TCRdb with only in-frame sequences that have V and J called. A share of the clones is absent; for the studies checked, an unresolved V gene accounts for under half, and the remainder has no known explanation. Recorded for this sample are about 240,000 clones; 87% of them occurred a single time. The ten biggest clones cover just over 2.5% of the sample. Sequenced sample: PBMCs or T cells enriched from blood (not recorded which). These receptors were obtained from a woman in her twenties or thirties with acute COVID-19.

This chain uses TRBV7-8 with TRBJ2-5; TRBD2 aligns across 12 bases. Trimming removed 5 bases from V and 1 base from J; junction bases left unmatched: 5. This CDR3 is built from 16 residues. Germline CDR1 and CDR2: SGHVS and FQNEAQ. The CDR3, as DNA: TGTGCCAGCAGCGTACAACTAGCGGGGGGCCAAGAGACCCAGTACTTC. This translates into CASSVQLAGGQETQYF.

The genes are TRBV6-2 or TRBV6-3 and TRBJ2-1; 10 bases agree with TRBD2. This CDR3 comprises 16 residues. J gave up 7 bases and V 6 bases, and 12 bases lay outside the gene matches. Germline V gives CDR1 MNHEY, CDR2 SVGEGT. The CDR3 DNA sequence: TGTGCCAGCAGCCGCCCCATAGCGGGGGGTTTAAATGAGCAGTTCTTC. Translation: CASSRPIAGGLNEQFF.

This chain uses TRBV5-1 with TRBJ2-3, with 9 bases fitting TRBD2. V was clipped by 2 bases and J by 4 bases; unmatched bases: 5. Germline V gives CDR1 SGHRS, CDR2 YFSETQ. The CDR3 sequence is 15 residues long. CDR3 sequence reads: CASSFLGGGADTQYF. Written as DNA, the CDR3 is TGCGCCAGCAGCTTTTTAGGCGGGGGGGCAGATACGCAGTATTTT.

This rearrangement joins TRBV2 to TRBJ1-5; a possible D gene is TRBD1 (6 bases). The CDR3 has 15 residues. V was shortened by 6 bases and J by 4 bases, with 16 bases between the two germline ends. Per the germline V gene, CDR1 is SNHLY and CDR2 is FYNNEI. This CDR3 reads CASRAGHLINQPQHF. The CDR3 nucleotides read TGTGCCAGCAGAGCGGGACATTTGATTAATCAGCCCCAGCATTTT.

The chain has TRBV7-6 and TRBJ2-1; TRBD2 aligns across 7 bases. Germline CDR1 reads SGHVS; CDR2 reads FNYEAQ. V lost 0 bases and J lost 8; bases outside the gene matches: 7. CDR3 length: 15 amino acids. The CDR3 nucleotides are TGTGCCAGCAGCTTAGCTGCCGGGGGGTACGATGAGCAGTTCTTC. It is translated as CASSLAAGGYDEQFF.

The CDR3 sequence: CASSPYRDSGEQYF. Here the CDR3 DNA reads TGTGCCAGCAGTCCTTATCGGGACAGTGGCGAGCAGTACTTC. V is TRBV27 and J is TRBJ2-7; 7 bases map to TRBD1. The ends lost 5 bases at V and 6 bases at J; junction bases unmatched: 10. The CDR3 runs 14 residues. Germline values: CDR1 MNHEY, CDR2 SMNVEV (reference sequence).

The chain has TRBV7-2 and TRBJ1-2, with D tentatively TRBD1 (5 bases). Trimming removed 5 bases from V and 4 bases from J, with 11 bases in between. The CDR3 sequence is 13 residues long. Germline lookup yields CDR1 SGHTA and CDR2 FQGNSA. The CDR3: CASSPPTAYGYTF. The CDR3 coding sequence is TGTGCCAGCAGCCCCCCGACAGCCTATGGCTACACCTTC.

This clone was seen only once. The sample has other DNA sequences that encode this CDR3 too. V usage is TRBV5-1 and J usage is TRBJ1-1; 8 nucleotides agree with TRBD1. Germline values: CDR1 SGHRS, CDR2 YFSETQ. J lost 0 bases, V lost 3 bases, and 4 bases had no gene match. The CDR3 has 15 amino acids. CDR3 amino acids: CASSSRQGMNTEAFF. The CDR3 DNA follows: TGCGCCAGCAGCTCACGACAGGGGATGAACACTGAAGCTTTCTTT.

This chain joins TRBV4-2 and TRBJ1-2; 10 bases map to TRBD1. The J segment lost 2 bases and the V segment lost 1 base, leaving 1 base of the junction unmatched. Germline loops: CDR1 LGHNA, CDR2 YNFKEQ. The CDR3 loop spans 15 amino acids. The CDR3 region has the DNA TGTGCCAGCAGCCAAGTGGGACAGGGGAACTATGGCTACACCTTC. Translating gives CASSQVGQGNYGYTF.

This sequence joins TRBV18 and TRBJ1-3, with TRBD1 matching 7 bases. In germline, CDR1 is KGHSH, CDR2 LQKENI. CDR3 length equals 16 residues. V lost 6 bases and J lost 0; bases outside the gene matches: 8. CDR3 loop: CASSGGQPSSGNTIYF. For the CDR3, the DNA is TGTGCCAGCTCTGGGGGACAGCCAAGCTCTGGAAACACCATATATTTT.

V usage is TRBV25-1 and J usage is TRBJ1-1; TRBD1 matches 8 bases. Looked up from germline, CDR1 is MGHDK and CDR2 is SYGVNS. This CDR3 has 17 residues. The J segment lost 2 bases and the V segment lost 4 bases, leaving 12 bases of the junction unmatched. The CDR3 DNA is TGTGCCAGCAGTGGCTACGACAGGGGAGGGATAAACACTGAAGCTTTCTTT. Its translation is CASSGYDRGGINTEAFF.

The chain has TRBV14 and TRBJ2-1; 9 nucleotides agree with TRBD2. V lost 0 bases, J lost 3 bases, and 15 bases stayed unmatched. The length of the CDR3 is 20 residues. Germline CDR1 SGHDN, CDR2 FVKESK. The CDR3: CASSQETERGASDLYNEQFF. The CDR3 coding sequence is TGTGCCAGCAGCCAAGAAACGGAGCGGGGGGCCTCGGACCTCTACAATGAGCAGTTCTTC.

The chain uses TRBV5-1 and TRBJ1-3; no clear D. This CDR3 comprises 14 residues. CDR1 and CDR2 from the germline V gene are SGHRS and YFSETQ. V was trimmed by 4 bases and J by 0 bases, leaving 8 bases between them. The CDR3 DNA is TGCGCCAGCAGCCCTGACACCTCTGGAAACACCATATATTTT. Encoded protein: CASSPDTSGNTIYF.

For the CDR3, the DNA is TGTGCCATCAGGCAGACAATCGGGACAGGGTCTGGAAACACCATATATTTT. As protein: CAIRQTIGTGSGNTIYF. This chain joins TRBV10-3 and TRBJ1-3; 9 bases match TRBD1. The CDR3 length is 17 residues. V lost 6 bases, J lost 1 base, and 10 bases stayed unmatched. The germline V gene encodes CDR1 ENHRY and CDR2 SYGVKD.

V gene TRBV5-1 combines with J gene TRBJ2-3; unclear D gene. The germline V gene encodes CDR1 SGHRS and CDR2 YFSETQ. V lost 0 bases and J lost 4, with 3 bases in between. The CDR3 runs to 12 residues. CDR3 sequence: CASSLAADTQYF. Written as DNA, the CDR3 is TGCGCCAGCAGCTTGGCGGCAGATACGCAGTATTTT.

V usage is TRBV29-1 and J usage is TRBJ2-7; the match to TRBD1 covers 7 bases. The CDR3 covers 15 residues. V lost 6 bases, J lost 3 bases, and 14 bases stayed unmatched. Germline V gene data show CDR1 as SQVTM and CDR2 as ANQGSEA. In DNA form, the CDR3 reads TGCAGCGTCCTAAAACTACAGGGGACAAACTACGAGCAGTACTTC. Protein product: CSVLKLQGTNYEQYF.

The rearrangement links TRBV28 to TRBJ2-1; 14 nucleotides align to TRBD2. Germline V CDR1 and CDR2: MDHEN, SYDVKM. The V gene end was trimmed by 6 bases and the J gene end by 9 bases; junction bases not matched to a gene: 13. The CDR3 loop spans 17 amino acids. CDR3 residues: CASSPPQTSGGAGEQFF. The CDR3 DNA reads TGTGCCAGCAGCCCACCCCAGACTAGCGGGGGGGCAGGTGAGCAGTTCTTC.

The J gene is TRBJ1-6, the V gene TRBV5-6; D perhaps matches TRBD1 (5 bases). The germline V gene has CDR1 SGHDT and CDR2 YYEEEE. Trimming removed 0 bases from V and 8 bases from J, with 12 bases in between. The CDR3 sequence is 15 residues long. CDR3 DNA sequence: TGTGCCAGCAGCTTGGCCTCAGGGTTAGATTCACCCCTCCACTTT. Translating it yields CASSLASGLDSPLHF.

The chain employs TRBV6-2 or TRBV6-3 and TRBJ2-2, with D unresolved. CDR3 length: 14 amino acids. Trimming took off 4 bases at V and 3 bases at J, with 9 bases between the two ends. Germline assignment: CDR1 MNHEY and CDR2 SVGEGT. CDR3 protein: CASSFTDDTGELFF. The CDR3 nucleotides read TGTGCCAGCAGTTTCACAGATGACACCGGGGAGCTGTTTTTT.

J is TRBJ1-5 and V is TRBV24-1, with no clear D. The CDR3 has 17 residues. Germline-derived CDR1 and CDR2 are KGHDR and SFDVKD. V dropped 2 bases and J dropped 4 bases, with 17 bases sitting between them. CDR3 in DNA: TGTGCCACCAGTGATTACGGCGGCAGAGAGGGAAATCAGCCCCAGCATTTT. Its protein is CATSDYGGREGNQPQHF.

J is TRBJ2-3 and V is TRBV6-1; 9 bases fit TRBD1. The germline V gene has CDR1 MNHNS and CDR2 SASEGT. V lost 2 bases and J lost 4; bases outside the gene matches: 4. There are 15 residues in the CDR3. CDR3 DNA: TGTGCCAGCAGTGAATGGACAGGGGCGGCAGATACGCAGTATTTT. It is translated as CASSEWTGAADTQYF.

The rearrangement joins TRBV7-2 to TRBJ1-2, with D unclear. The CDR3 is 17 amino acids. Per the germline V gene, CDR1 is SGHTA and CDR2 is FQGNSA. Trimming took 2 bases from V and 4 from J, leaving 20 bases between them. Here the CDR3 DNA reads TGTGCCAGCAGCTTAAATGGTGGAGGGTACGTGATCTATGGCTACACCTTC. It specifies CASSLNGGGYVIYGYTF.

The chain employs TRBV12-3 or TRBV12-4 and TRBJ2-2; TRBD1 might be the D (6 bases). This CDR3 has 13 residues. Between the trimmed V and J ends, which lost 2 bases and 5 bases, there was a span of 6 bases. The CDR3 sequence: CASSLRGTGELFF. The DNA for the CDR3 is TGTGCCAGCAGTTTAAGGGGGACCGGGGAGCTGTTTTTT.

CDR3 coding DNA: TGCGCCAGCAGCCGCGGACAGGGCAATGAAAAACTGTTTTTT. Translating gives CASSRGQGNEKLFF. This chain links TRBV5-1 with TRBJ1-4; TRBD1 matches 8 bases. Germline CDR1 is SGHRS and CDR2 is YFSETQ. Trimming removed 4 bases from V and 5 bases from J; junction bases left unmatched: 4. This CDR3 is built from 14 residues.

The V gene is TRBV7-2, the J gene TRBJ1-5; no reliable D call. CDR1 SGHTA and CDR2 FQGNSA come from the germline V gene. With 5 bases removed from V and 6 bases from J, the gap between germline ends came to 11 bases. This CDR3 contains 13 residues. The DNA for the CDR3 is TGTGCCAGCAGCCTCCCCCTAGGTCAGCCCCAGCATTTT. Protein sequence: CASSLPLGQPQHF.

The rearrangement joins TRBV7-9 to TRBJ2-1, with TRBD1 matching over 10 bases. The CDR3 is 15 amino acids. Trimming cost V 4 bases and J 6 bases; bases outside gene matches: 6. Germline V CDR1 and CDR2: SEHNR, FQNEAQ (reference sequence). CDR3 loop: CASSSPGTGVNEQFF. The CDR3 DNA sequence: TGTGCCAGCAGCTCGCCAGGGACAGGGGTCAATGAGCAGTTCTTC.

The rearrangement uses TRBV6-5 and TRBJ2-7; 8 bases are a match to TRBD1. Trimming at V came to 10 bases and at J to 2 bases, leaving 7 bases not matched to a gene. The CDR3 sequence is 13 residues long. Germline V gene sequence: CDR1 MNHEY, CDR2 SVGAGI. DNA for the CDR3: TGTGCCATCGGACAGGGTCAAACCTACGAGCAGTACTTC. Amino acid sequence: CAIGQGQTYEQYF.

CDR3 region: CASSSPTGGEEAFF. The CDR3 DNA sequence: TGTGCCAGCAGCTCACCGACAGGGGGCGAGGAAGCTTTCTTT. V is TRBV7-9 and J is TRBJ1-1; 10 bases fit TRBD1. The CDR3 consists of 14 residues. J lost 8 bases, V lost 4 bases, and 7 bases had no gene match. Germline V gene lookup returns CDR1 SEHNR and CDR2 FQNEAQ (reference sequence).

The gene calls are TRBV5-5 and TRBJ1-6, with TRBD1 identical over 8 bases. Trimming removed 2 bases from V and 9 bases from J; junction bases left unmatched: 7. Germline loops: CDR1 SGHKS, CDR2 YYEKEE (reference sequence). The CDR3 is 15 amino acids. The CDR3 reads CASSLQTGEVSPLHF. DNA for the CDR3: TGTGCCAGCAGCTTACAGACAGGGGAGGTTTCACCCCTCCACTTT.

The chain combines TRBV9 with TRBJ1-4; D might be TRBD1 (5 bases). CDR1 is SGDLS, CDR2 YYNGEE, per germline. The germline V and J ends were trimmed by 1 base and 4 bases, with 11 bases remaining between them. The CDR3 spans 15 residues. The CDR3 reads CASSVWGTHNEKLFF. For the CDR3, the DNA is TGTGCCAGCAGCGTATGGGGGACTCATAATGAAAAACTGTTTTTT.

This clone was detected a few times. V is TRBV9 and J is TRBJ1-1; unclear D gene. CDR1 and CDR2 (germline): SGDLS, YYNGEE. Trimming removed 2 bases at V and 3 bases at J, with 8 bases between. This CDR3 region has 13 residues. The CDR3 nucleotides read TGTGCCAGCAGCGTGATTAGCGACACTGAAGCTTTCTTT. It codes for CASSVISDTEAFF.